The following is a T cell receptor (beta chain) sequence with its context. Its antigen remains unidentified. Base qualities are not at hand, and no much larger clone is one base apart. The sample is drawn from a study of T cell responses to AZD1222 COVID-19 vaccine (dated by TCRdb to the early 2020s). About the study as a whole: A total of under 250 trial participants underwent TCR sequencing, of whom under 220 had received two doses of AZD1222 and approximately 25 had received two doses of the MenACWY control vaccine. Trial participants were enrolled by age into subgroups of 18-55, 56-69 and 70-plus years, and about 150, 27 and 61 TCR-sequenced participants, respectively, were included in these subgroups.

The CDR3 regions of human TCRbeta chains were analyzed by immunosequencing. From the authors' description of their analysis: Repertoire TCRs were matched against a reference library of SARS-CoV-2-specific TCRs generated with the MIRA antigen-specificity platform. Breadth was defined as the fraction of unique TCRs that were SARS-CoV-2-associated, and depth was defined as the fraction of total T cells that were SARS-CoV-2-associated. Each spike-specific TCR was assigned to its reactive spike region and to a CD4 or CD8 class using the MIRA data. Log10-transformed breadth and depth values were compared by one-way ANOVA with Sidak's multiple comparisons tests. TCRdb mirrors the immuneACCESS table, restricted to in-frame sequences. Some clones are absent from its copies; in checked studies, under half trace to an unresolved V gene, and the reason for the others is unknown. From that table come the V and J calls and clone size; the DNA was used to work out D and trimming. The sample has more than 75,000 clones on record, 75% to 95% of them singletons. The ten largest make up around 8% of the sample.

From cysteine to phenylalanine, the CDR3 is 15 amino acids long. The DNA shown is the 45-base CDR3, in frame from base 1. V loses 6 bases at its end and J loses 0 bases; junction bases beyond the gene matches: 6. As encoded in the germline V gene, CDR1 is MDHEN while CDR2 is SYDVKM. What the research found in general, with its limitations: After two AZD1222 doses, spike-specific TCR breadth and depth were significantly higher than at day 0 and than in MenACWY recipients. Because no samples from the day 14 peak response were available, repertoires could be characterized only after the peak T cell response. Conclusions about previously exposed vaccinees are limited because only 6 or 7 AZD1222 recipients were SARS-CoV-2 seropositive at baseline. Reportedly, close to half of the unique spike-specific TCRs recognized epitopes lying outside the regions that are mutated in the B.1.351 and B.1.1.7 variants. Most participants were white British and females outnumbered males, and the authors suggested that clonal diversity may have been underestimated. CD4 TCRs associated with the vaccine covered the entire spike protein, and the dominant responses were in regions 160-218 and 743-854. In the small 56-69-year group, the increase in depth fell short of significance, most likely because of low power.

The time point label, read with the paper, signifies: about 28 days (+/-7) after the second vaccine dose. AZD1222 recipients given second doses at about 4 weeks or at about 12 weeks were pooled, since spike-specific TCR depth and breadth were not found to differ between the two schedules. Samples from vaccinated people were obtained from the UK trials COV001 and COV002, which included a single-blind randomized controlled phase 2/3 trial of AZD1222 (ChAdOx1 nCoV-19) in healthy adults. For TCRbeta chain sequencing, PBMC samples were collected from trial participants at day 0 and at day 28 after the second dose.

The sequence derives from an adult who received the AZD1222 COVID-19 vaccine. The sequence links TRBV28 to TRBJ2-7; the junction holds 9 bases that match TRBD2. Material: peripheral blood, obtained 28 days after the second AZD1222 dose. For the CDR3, the sequence is CASRRTSATSYEQYF. Read as DNA, the sequence is TGTGCCAGCAGACGGACTAGCGCAACCTCCTACGAGCAGTACTTC.